This TCR beta chain originates from a study of shared clonotypes between healthy human individuals. The junction had 5 bases not matched to a gene; V was cut back by 5 bases and J by 3 bases. This CDR3 region has 14 residues. Germline CDR1 reads SGHDT; CDR2 reads YYEEEE. For each subset, genomic DNA was distributed in equal portions over several immunoSEQ plates. TCRdb's table, derived via immunoSEQ multiplex PCR, lists solely in-frame clones and lacks some. The table lists more than 1,200,000 clones, 97% to 99% of them singletons. On this clone: This CDR3 is also generated by other DNA sequences in the sample.

CD4+ cells were split into CD45RA+ naive and CD45RA-negative memory subsets. The clonotype comes from a man aged 30 to 45 in good health. This sequence joins TRBV5-6 and TRBJ1-5; TRBD1 agrees at 7 bases. Sequenced sample: naive CD4+ T cells sorted from blood. As for subset: CD45RA+ positively selected. In DNA form, the CDR3 reads TGTGCCAGCAGTTACAGGGGTTCCAATCAGCCCCAGCATTTT. It is translated as CASSYRGSNQPQHF.